This T cell receptor beta chain was documented in a study of blood T cell repertoires in COVID-19. Looked up from germline, CDR1 is KGHSH and CDR2 is LQKENI. This CDR3 has 15 amino acids. V lost 3 bases and J lost 9; bases outside the gene matches: 4. Generated by immunoSEQ multiplex PCR, the TCRdb table keeps only in-frame clones and is missing some. Among some 150,000 clones listed, 80% were seen once. The chain combines TRBV18 with TRBJ1-6; 11 nucleotides line up with TRBD1. Sequenced input: peripheral blood. The clonotype was recovered from a woman aged 50 to 60 with acute or convalescent COVID-19. The CDR3 region is CASSPAGQGASPLHF. CDR3 DNA sequence: TGTGCCAGCTCACCCGCAGGACAGGGGGCTTCACCCCTCCACTTT.